The 15 T cell receptor beta chains below come from one sample, sequenced in a study of blood T cell repertoires in COVID-19. Repertoires were generated with immunoSEQ multiplex PCR, while TCRdb's copy carries only in-frame clones and drops some. This repertoire shows about 100,000 clones, 91% found once; its top ten account for about 1.7%. The sequencing input was peripheral blood. Every receptor here comes from a human donor with active COVID-19. The donor label of this sample is uncertain.

The V gene is TRBV9, the J gene TRBJ2-3; 9 bases are a match to TRBD2. The V segment lost 3 bases and the J segment 0 bases; nucleotides outside the gene matches: 5. CDR3 length: 16 residues. Germline assignment: CDR1 SGDLS and CDR2 YYNGEE. The CDR3 reads CASSASGDTSTDTQYF. The CDR3 DNA sequence: TGTGCCAGCAGCGCTAGCGGGGACACTAGCACAGATACGCAGTATTTT.

The CDR3 region has the DNA TGTGCCAGCAGCCAAGTGGAGGGGAATGAGCAGTTCTTC. Translating it yields CASSQVEGNEQFF. This chain uses TRBV3-1 (or the pseudogene TRBV3-2) with TRBJ2-1; a weak D match, TRBD2 (6 bases). Germline CDR1 reads LGHDT; CDR2 reads YNNKEL (reference sequence). This CDR3 is 13 amino acids long. V shed 1 base and J shed 7 bases, with 8 bases lying between them.

The rearrangement uses TRBV5-4 and TRBJ2-3; the D gene is possibly TRBD2 (5 bases). With 2 bases removed from V and 5 bases from J, the gap between germline ends came to 12 bases. The germline gives CDR1 SGHNT, CDR2 YYREEE (reference sequence). The CDR3 contains 14 residues. The CDR3 sequence is CASSLLTRVDTQYF. The CDR3 coding sequence is TGTGCCAGCAGCTTATTAACGCGGGTAGATACGCAGTATTTT.

The chain couples TRBV28 to TRBJ1-6; TRBD1 is a possible D gene (5 bases). Trimming removed 6 bases at V and 16 bases at J, with 22 bases between. The CDR3 totals 14 residues. Germline V gene lookup returns CDR1 MDHEN and CDR2 SYDVKM. CDR3 protein: CASRMGPGAPPLHF. The DNA for the CDR3 is TGTGCCAGCAGGATGGGACCGGGAGCCCCCCCACTCCACTTT. Full variable domain (rest looked up from reference TRBV28 and TRBJ1-6): DVKVTQSSRYLVKRTGEKVFLECVQDMDHENMFWYRQDPGLGLRLIYFSYDVKMKEKGDIPEGYSVSREKKERFSLILESASTNQTSMYLCASRMGPGAPPLHFGNGTRLTVT.

The chain combines TRBV10-3 with TRBJ1-2; 7 bases line up with TRBD1. Germline V gene sequence: CDR1 ENHRY, CDR2 SYGVKD. The CDR3 consists of 15 residues. Losses at the gene ends were 2 bases for V and 4 bases for J; bases not matched to a gene: 7. The CDR3 nucleotides read TGTGCCATCAGTGAGGGAGACGACAGGGTCTATGGCTACACCTTC. Translating it yields CAISEGDDRVYGYTF.

The chain employs TRBV27 and TRBJ1-2, with D unresolved. V gave up 6 bases and J gave up 5 bases, with 28 bases separating them. The CDR3 runs 18 residues. CDR1 MNHEY and CDR2 SMNVEV come from the germline V gene (reference sequence). The CDR3 coding sequence is TGTGCCAGCAGCCCCGGGAGGGAGGCACCCGGCGATGGTTATGGCTACACCTTC. The encoded protein is CASSPGREAPGDGYGYTF.

The chain couples TRBV5-4 to TRBJ1-4; 9 bases align to TRBD1. Germline V lookup: CDR1 SGHNT, CDR2 YYREEE (reference sequence). This CDR3 is 14 amino acids long. Unmatched junction bases numbered 0, after V lost 4 bases and J lost 2 bases. CDR3 nucleotides: TGTGCCAGCAGCACAGGGGGCACTAATGAAAAACTGTTTTTT. Its protein is CASSTGGTNEKLFF.

The V call is TRBV28, the J call TRBJ2-2; unclear D gene. V was trimmed by 6 bases and J by 0 bases, leaving 23 bases between them. From germline, CDR1 is MDHEN and CDR2 SYDVKM. This CDR3 spans 19 amino acids. The CDR3 loop is CASRPQVTTPASNTGELFF. For the CDR3, the DNA is TGTGCCAGCAGACCCCAGGTGACCACCCCTGCATCGAACACCGGGGAGCTGTTTTTT.

The chain carries TRBV27 and TRBJ2-3; D gene ambiguous. There are 14 residues in the CDR3. Germline V gives CDR1 MNHEY, CDR2 SMNVEV (reference sequence). Trimming stripped 1 base from V and 2 bases from J, with 7 bases between. This chain's CDR3 is CASSLYGFTDTQYF. CDR3 in DNA: TGTGCCAGCAGTTTATACGGGTTCACAGATACGCAGTATTTT.

In this sample, this clone turned up once. The J gene is TRBJ1-6, the V gene TRBV5-6; D is unclear. Trimming stripped 3 bases from V and 8 bases from J, with 15 bases between. Germline V gene data show CDR1 as SGHDT and CDR2 as YYEEEE. The CDR3 is 15 residues long. CDR3 DNA: TGTGCCAGCAGCTCCGGGCTCGGGGATTATTCACCCCTCCACTTT. As protein: CASSSGLGDYSPLHF.

A single count supports this clone. This chain uses TRBV7-9 with TRBJ2-5, with D perhaps matching TRBD1 (6 bases). Trimming left V 7 bases short and J 1 base short, with 10 bases between. Germline V gene lookup returns CDR1 SEHNR and CDR2 FQNEAQ (reference sequence). This CDR3 spans 13 amino acids. CDR3 amino acids: CASNQGSQETQYF. The DNA of the CDR3 is TGTGCCAGCAACCAGGGGTCCCAAGAGACCCAGTACTTC. Complete variable domain (other parts from reference TRBV7-9 and TRBJ2-5): DTGVSQNPRHKITKRGQNVTFRCDPISEHNRLYWYRQTLGQGPEFLTYFQNEAQLEKSRLLSDRFSAERPKGSFSTLEIQRTEQGDSAMYLCASNQGSQETQYFGPGTRLLVL.

This clone was recorded once. V gene TRBV6-5 combines with J gene TRBJ1-1, with D unclear. Trimming shortened V by 6 bases and J by 4 bases, and 18 bases separated the two germline ends. The CDR3 sequence is 15 residues long. The germline V gene encodes CDR1 MNHEY and CDR2 SVGAGI. CDR3 protein: CASSAQPGTSTEAFF. For the CDR3, the DNA is TGTGCCAGCAGCGCGCAGCCGGGTACAAGCACTGAAGCTTTCTTT.

This chain connects TRBV7-2 to TRBJ1-2; TRBD1 matches 7 bases. The V and J ends lost 5 bases and 6 bases, in that order; junction bases with no gene match: 6. This CDR3 has 13 amino acids. Germline-derived CDR1 and CDR2 are SGHTA and FQGNSA. In DNA form, the CDR3 reads TGTGCCAGCAGCCCTCGGACAGGTGATGGCTACACCTTC. Translating gives CASSPRTGDGYTF. Using reference TRBV7-2 and TRBJ1-2 for the parts outside the CDR3, the full variable domain is GAGVSQSPSNKVTEKGKDVELRCDPISGHTALYWYRQSLGQGLEFLIYFQGNSAPDKSGLPSDRFSAERTGGSVSTLTIQRTQQEDSAVYLCASSPRTGDGYTFGSGTRLTVV.

V usage is TRBV18 and J usage is TRBJ2-1; the match to TRBD2 covers 10 bases. Trimming at V came to 0 bases and at J to 4 bases, leaving 6 bases not matched to a gene. The CDR3 spans 17 residues. CDR1 KGHSH and CDR2 LQKENI come from the germline V gene. The CDR3 protein is CASSPPGASGGYNEQFF. The CDR3 nucleotides read TGTGCCAGCTCACCACCGGGGGCTAGCGGGGGTTACAATGAGCAGTTCTTC.

This clone has a single count. This chain joins TRBV6-5 and TRBJ2-3; no clear D gene. The V and J ends lost 7 bases and 6 bases respectively, with 14 bases between them. The CDR3 has 13 residues. CDR1 is MNHEY and CDR2 is SVGAGI in the germline V gene. The CDR3 nucleotides read TGTGCCAGCACCCCAAATCTTGAGGATACGCAGTATTTT. It yields the protein CASTPNLEDTQYF.